This record covers a single T cell receptor beta chain. The same CDR3 arises from other DNA sequences in this sample as well. Germline V gene lookup returns CDR1 SGDLS and CDR2 YYNGEE. The CDR3 runs to 13 residues. The V end was cut by 0 bases, the J end by 1 base, with 3 bases between. The sample belongs to a study of T cell changes during pregnancy in multiple sclerosis. Assay: immunoSEQ multiplex PCR; the TCRdb copy retains only in-frame clones and omits some. The sample lists about 35,000 clones; 85% to 90% were seen once. The receptor's source is a female donor with multiple sclerosis, enrolled in a pregnancy study. This chain connects TRBV9 to TRBJ2-3; D unclear. The sequenced sample was CD8+ T cells from peripheral blood mononuclear cells, obtained in the third trimester of pregnancy. For the CDR3, the DNA is TGTGCCAGCAGCGTAGCGGGCACAGATACGCAGTATTTT. Protein product: CASSVAGTDTQYF.